What follows describes a single T cell receptor (beta chain). The antigen it binds to is not known. Base qualities are not at hand, and no much larger clone is one base apart. This entry comes from a study of blood T cell repertoires in COVID-19 (dated by TCRdb to the early 2020s). For the wider study: Recovered participants in ImmuneRACE Cohort 3 were defined by two consecutive negative NP/OP PCR tests, clearance by a healthcare professional, or resolution of symptoms. Subjects who had been exposed to COVID-19, were actively infected with it, or had recovered from it provided the deeply sampled blood TCRbeta repertoires that made up the dataset. Collaborator samples came from the United States, Italy and Spain and covered acute and convalescent phases of COVID-19. A freely available public database, intended as a resource for researchers studying the immune response to SARS-CoV-2, is where the repertoires were released. The sample metadata nearly always contained a de-identified subject ID, COVID-19 status, age in years and sex. Where available, HLA class I and class II types were taken from metadata supplied by the sample provider and were not determined by assay-based typing. The samples were drawn from the first 160 participants of the ongoing ImmuneRACE study and from over 950 subjects provided by 6 global collaborators. The prospective study material was composed of cDNA or gDNA derived from T cells, B-cell-depleted T cells, or PBMCs. The investigation overall reported the following: How much clinical and demographic metadata was included differed by source and by participant, and the metadata was provided uncurated.

Relative to germline, V is missing 5 bases and J is missing 0 bases, with 5 bases of the junction outside any gene match. Taken from cysteine to phenylalanine, the CDR3 has 15 residues. The kept DNA is CDR3 alone, 45 bases in frame from the first base. CDR1 SGHRS and CDR2 YFSETQ are derived from the germline V gene. The immunoSEQ Assay, a bias-controlled multiplex PCR, was used to amplify TCRbeta CDR3 regions from genomic DNA. Turning to the authors' computational methods: The number of nucleated cells in each sample was estimated by amplification of reference gene primers within the assay. Sequence reads were collapsed and filtered to measure the absolute abundance of every unique TCRbeta CDR3 rearrangement. For each sample, productive Simpson clonality was calculated as the square root of Simpson's diversity index across productive rearrangements. TCRdb holds this immuneACCESS table with in-frame rearrangements only. Some clones are missing; in checked studies, unresolved V genes explain under half, and the rest has no known cause. V, J and clone size are those of that table, while D and trimming were read from the DNA. Recorded for this sample are roughly 200,000 clones; roughly nine tenths of them occurred a single time. The ten largest clonotypes hold 3.1% of the sample.

In the prospective study, participants were 18 to 89 years old, resided in 24 geographic areas of the United States, and were enrolled through a virtual design. In the prospective study, participants were assigned to cohorts based on the clinical history participants reported in a screening survey and a study questionnaire. In the prospective study, whole blood, serum and a nasopharyngeal or oropharyngeal swab were collected from each participant by mobile phlebotomists. Additional blood draws and questionnaires over an approximately 2-month period could optionally be provided by prospective study participants. Prospective study blood samples were shipped either frozen or at room temperature before DNA extraction.

Sequenced: PBMCs or T cells enriched from blood (not recorded which). The chain was built from TRBV5-1 and TRBJ2-1; 7 middle bases align to TRBD1. This TCR came from a woman in her 50s in a cohort exposed to, infected with or recovered from COVID-19 (not recorded which). The bases are TGCGCCAGCAGGGATGGGACAGACTCCTACAATGAGCAGTTCTTC. It encodes CASRDGTDSYNEQFF.